Below, 3 T cell receptor beta chains from the same sample are listed, as sequenced in a study of vaccination and CD4 T cells after COVID-19. These TCRs' antigens remain unknown. The Oncomine TCR Beta short-read assay was applied to DNA of cultured CD4+ T cells. Each CDR3 protein is one row after TCRdb ran MiXCR on the PCR reads. The sample yields nearly 25,000 distinct CDR3 sequences, less than 80% seen once. Indicated treatment: approximately 10-day PBMC culture with coronavirus spike peptide pools or control peptides (ViraFEST assay). The sample taken for sequencing was CD4+ T cells from blood, cultured in vitro. These receptors came from a human donor who had recovered from COVID-19.

The chain recombines TRBV7-2 with TRBJ1-1; 10 bases match TRBD1. Trimming cost V 3 bases and J 5 bases; bases outside gene matches: 15. This CDR3 is 18 amino acids long. Germline V gives CDR1 SGHTA, CDR2 FQGNSA. The CDR3 reads CASSLRTGTGARGTEAFF. Here the CDR3 DNA reads TGTGCCAGCAGCTTGAGGACCGGGACAGGGGCGCGAGGGACTGAAGCTTTCTTT.

The chain is built from TRBV24-1 and TRBJ1-5; D perhaps matches TRBD1 (5 bases). V was pared by 4 bases and J by 6 bases, with 12 bases between. Germline V CDR1 and CDR2: KGHDR, SFDVKD. The CDR3 is 14 amino acids. CDR3 amino acids: CATSEAQGFQPQHF. CDR3 coding DNA: TGTGCCACCAGTGAGGCGCAGGGATTTCAGCCCCAGCATTTT.

This clonotype appeared a few times. J is TRBJ2-2 and V is TRBV20-1, with D unclear. V was pared by 6 bases and J by 6 bases, with 11 bases between. The CDR3 covers 12 residues. Germline V lookup: CDR1 DFQATT, CDR2 SNEGSKA (reference sequence). The DNA of the CDR3 is TGCAGTGCACTACGGAGCTCCGGGGAGCTGTTTTTT. It yields the protein CSALRSSGELFF.